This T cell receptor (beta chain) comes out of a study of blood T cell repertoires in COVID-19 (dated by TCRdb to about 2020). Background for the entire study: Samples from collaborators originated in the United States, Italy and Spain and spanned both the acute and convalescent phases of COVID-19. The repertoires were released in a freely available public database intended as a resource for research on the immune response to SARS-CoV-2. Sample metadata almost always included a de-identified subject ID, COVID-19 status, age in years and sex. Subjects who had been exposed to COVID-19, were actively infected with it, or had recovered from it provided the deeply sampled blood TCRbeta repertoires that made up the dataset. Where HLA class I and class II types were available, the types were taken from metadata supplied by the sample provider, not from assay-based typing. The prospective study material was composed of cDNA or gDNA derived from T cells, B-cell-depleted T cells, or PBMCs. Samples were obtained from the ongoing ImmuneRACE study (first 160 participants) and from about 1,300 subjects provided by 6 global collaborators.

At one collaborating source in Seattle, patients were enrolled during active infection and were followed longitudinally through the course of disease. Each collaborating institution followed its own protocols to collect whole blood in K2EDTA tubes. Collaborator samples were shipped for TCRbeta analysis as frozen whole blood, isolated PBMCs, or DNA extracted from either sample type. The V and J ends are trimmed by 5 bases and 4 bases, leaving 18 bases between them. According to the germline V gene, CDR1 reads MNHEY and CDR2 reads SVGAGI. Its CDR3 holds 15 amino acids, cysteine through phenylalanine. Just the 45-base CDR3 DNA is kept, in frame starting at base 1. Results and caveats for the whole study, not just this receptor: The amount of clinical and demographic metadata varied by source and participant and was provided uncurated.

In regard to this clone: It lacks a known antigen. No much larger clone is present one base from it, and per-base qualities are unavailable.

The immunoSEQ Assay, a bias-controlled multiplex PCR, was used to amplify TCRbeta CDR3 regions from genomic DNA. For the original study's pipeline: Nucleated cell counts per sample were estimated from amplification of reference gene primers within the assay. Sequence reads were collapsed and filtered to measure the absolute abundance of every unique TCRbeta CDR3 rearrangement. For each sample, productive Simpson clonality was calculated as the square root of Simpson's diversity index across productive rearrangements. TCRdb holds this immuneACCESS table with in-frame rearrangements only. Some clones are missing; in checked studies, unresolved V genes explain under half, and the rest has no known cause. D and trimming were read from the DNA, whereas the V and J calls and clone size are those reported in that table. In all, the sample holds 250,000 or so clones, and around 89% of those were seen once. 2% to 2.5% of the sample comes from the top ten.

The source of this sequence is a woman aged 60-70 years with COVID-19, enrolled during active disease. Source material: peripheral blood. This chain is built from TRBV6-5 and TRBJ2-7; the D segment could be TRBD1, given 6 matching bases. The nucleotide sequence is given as TGTGCCAGCAGTCAGACAGGCAAGATTCAGTACGAGCAGTACTTC. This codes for CASSQTGKIQYEQYF.